Following are 13 T cell receptor beta chains from one sample sequenced in a study of T-cell memory formation after mild COVID-19. One entry per CDR3 protein results from TCRdb running MiXCR on the 5' RACE reads. The table lists about 360,000 distinct CDR3 sequences, 13% to 15% of them singletons. Sequencing input: PBMCs or a T cell subset sorted from them (not recorded which). The receptors come from a man aged 18 to 30 who had mild COVID-19 (a few samples of this study predate the infection). Cell type and time point are not known.

The chain carries TRBV12-3 or TRBV12-4 and TRBJ1-1; D gene ambiguous. The V and J ends lost 5 bases and 0 bases respectively, with 16 bases between them. The CDR3 sequence is 16 residues long. The CDR3 nucleotides read TGTGCCAGCAGTCTGGGTTTAGGCGGTGTGAACACTGAAGCTTTCTTT. Translated, it gives CASSLGLGGVNTEAFF.

V and J are TRBV7-6 and TRBJ2-2, with D perhaps matching TRBD1 or TRBD2 (5 bases each). There are 16 residues in the CDR3. Germline V gene sequence: CDR1 SGHVS, CDR2 FNYEAQ. Trimming shortened V by 5 bases and J by 4 bases, and 17 bases separated the two germline ends. CDR3 protein: CASSPGWQGVTGELFF. CDR3 bases: TGTGCCAGCAGCCCCGGATGGCAGGGAGTCACCGGGGAGCTGTTTTTT.

There are a few counts of this clonotype. The V and J genes are TRBV7-2 and TRBJ1-4; no clear D. V was cut by 1 base and J by 7 bases, with 10 bases left in between. The V gene's germline CDR1 is SGHTA and CDR2 FQGNSA. CDR3 length: 14 residues. The CDR3 region has the DNA TGTGCCAGCAGCTTAGTACAGCGGAGTGAAAAACTGTTTTTT. This sequence encodes CASSLVQRSEKLFF.

This clonotype was counted once. The rearrangement uses TRBV16 and TRBJ2-2; 7 bases line up with TRBD1. Trimming at V came to 4 bases and at J to 6 bases, leaving 11 bases not matched to a gene. The CDR3 runs 16 residues. CDR1 is KGHSY, CDR2 FQNENV, per germline. CDR3 coding DNA: TGTGCCAGCAGCCGAAGACAGGGTGGGAGCTCCGGGGAGCTGTTTTTT. Translated, it gives CASSRRQGGSSGELFF.

The J gene is TRBJ1-5, the V gene TRBV15, with a tentative D call TRBD1 (5 bases). The CDR3 runs 13 residues. V lost 0 bases and J lost 10, with 10 bases in between. Germline CDR1 is LNHNV and CDR2 is YYDKDF (reference sequence). This CDR3 is CATSRDRRDPQHF. The CDR3 DNA sequence: TGTGCCACCAGCAGAGATCGCAGGGATCCCCAGCATTTT.

This clonotype was recorded at least ten times. V gene TRBV4-2 combines with J gene TRBJ2-5, with 11 nucleotides matching TRBD1. The CDR3 length is 16 residues. Per germline, CDR1 LGHNA and CDR2 YNFKEQ. The J segment lost 2 bases and the V segment lost 5 bases, leaving 7 bases of the junction unmatched. Written as DNA, the CDR3 is TGTGCCAGCAGCTTAGGAGGACAGGGGGCGCAAGAGACCCAGTACTTC. Its translation: CASSLGGQGAQETQYF.

There are a few counts of this clonotype. V usage is TRBV4-2 and J usage is TRBJ2-5; a possible D gene is TRBD2 (6 bases). V was trimmed by 0 bases and J by 4 bases, leaving 15 bases between them. Germline V gives CDR1 LGHNA, CDR2 YNFKEQ. This CDR3 spans 16 amino acids. The CDR3 region is CASSQEGLAWGETQYF. For the CDR3, the DNA is TGTGCCAGCAGCCAAGAGGGACTGGCCTGGGGAGAGACCCAGTACTTC.

The V call is TRBV6-6, the J call TRBJ1-4; 9 bases map to TRBD1. V shed 6 bases and J 8 bases; nucleotides not matched to a gene: 4. Germline lookup yields CDR1 MNHNY and CDR2 SVGAGI (reference sequence). This CDR3 is 13 amino acids long. Here the CDR3 reads CASSDRGSEKLFF. The CDR3 nucleotides are TGTGCCAGCAGCGACAGGGGGAGCGAAAAACTGTTTTTT.

This clonotype was picked up a small number of times. This rearrangement joins TRBV7-2 to TRBJ2-3; 9 bases map to TRBD1. V was clipped by 1 base and J by 3 bases; unmatched bases: 2. Germline lookup yields CDR1 SGHTA and CDR2 FQGNSA. The CDR3 runs 15 residues. The CDR3 DNA reads TGTGCCAGCAGCTTAGGGACAGGGGTGACAGATACGCAGTATTTT. Amino acid sequence: CASSLGTGVTDTQYF.

The chain carries TRBV24-1 and TRBJ2-1; D possibly corresponds to TRBD2 (6 bases). This CDR3 comprises 13 residues. The V gene lost 8 bases and the J gene lost 6 bases, with 13 bases spanning the gap. The germline V gene encodes CDR1 KGHDR and CDR2 SFDVKD. The CDR3 nucleotides read TGTGCCACCAAAGCGGGTGCTGGCAATGAGCAGTTCTTC. Its protein product is CATKAGAGNEQFF.

The CDR3 DNA is TGCGCCAGCAGCCCCGGCGTGGGGCGCTCCTACAATGAGCAGTTCTTC. Its protein is CASSPGVGRSYNEQFF. This rearrangement joins TRBV5-1 to TRBJ2-1, with a possible D match to TRBD1 (5 bases). The CDR3 has 16 amino acids. V lost 4 bases, J lost 0 bases, and 14 bases lay in between. Germline assignment: CDR1 SGHRS and CDR2 YFSETQ.

This clonotype has just a few counts. The chain's CDR3 is CASDLENNSPLHF. Written as DNA, the CDR3 is TGCGCCAGCGACTTGGAAAATAATTCACCCCTCCACTTT. This chain connects TRBV10-2 to TRBJ1-6; D unclear. CDR3 length: 13 residues. V was pared by 8 bases and J by 5 bases, with 10 bases between. Germline CDR1 is WSHSY and CDR2 is SAAADI.

This clonotype was observed many times. This sequence joins TRBV18 and TRBJ1-1, with a tentative D call TRBD1 (5 bases). V gave up 3 bases and J gave up 1 base, with 9 bases separating them. This CDR3 spans 14 amino acids. The V gene's germline CDR1 is KGHSH and CDR2 LQKENI. The CDR3 region is CASSPGTGNTEAFF. Written as DNA, the CDR3 is TGTGCCAGCTCACCCGGGACCGGGAACACTGAAGCTTTCTTT.